What follows are 22 T cell receptor beta chains derived from one specimen sequenced in a study of CD8 T cells in Susac syndrome. An amount of RNA that ranged from roughly 0.45 to 1 ug was reverse transcribed with random hexamers. Using its own MiXCR run on the immunoSEQ multiplex PCR reads, TCRdb lists one record per CDR3 protein. In the table there are 120,000 or so distinct CDR3 sequences, around 92% of which are singletons. Material for sequencing was CD4+ T cells from PBMCs. The receptors were gathered from a human donor with multiple sclerosis.

The chain links TRBV20-1 to TRBJ2-2; D could derive from TRBD1 or TRBD2 (6 bases each). Germline V gives CDR1 DFQATT, CDR2 SNEGSKA (reference sequence). The CDR3 contains 14 residues. V was trimmed by 5 bases and J by 5 bases, leaving 15 bases between them. This CDR3 reads CSAQGGIGTGELFF. The CDR3 DNA reads as TGCAGTGCTCAAGGGGGGATCGGGACCGGGGAGCTGTTTTTT.

The CDR3 loop reads CASISGQSGNTIYF. CDR3 nucleotides: TGTGCCAGCATCTCGGGACAAAGTGGAAACACCATATATTTT. The rearrangement links TRBV6-1 to TRBJ1-3; D might be TRBD1 (6 bases). This CDR3 is built from 14 residues. Germline V CDR1 and CDR2: MNHNS, SASEGT. V was trimmed by 7 bases and J by 3 bases, leaving 13 bases between them.

V and J are TRBV21-1 and TRBJ1-2; TRBD1 is the table's D call, not checked against the DNA. TRBV21-1 is classified as a pseudogene. The CDR3 runs to 10 residues. This CDR3 is CASSPGGYTF. For the CDR3, the DNA is TGTGCCAGCAGCCCCGGGGGCTACACCTTC.

In this sample, this clonotype turned up once. The DNA of the CDR3 is TGTGCCAGCAGTGAAGACGAATATGGCTACACCTTC. As protein: CASSEDEYGYTF. The rearrangement joins TRBV6-1 to TRBJ1-2; no firm D call. Germline V gene sequence: CDR1 MNHNS, CDR2 SASEGT. The CDR3 has 12 residues. The V end lost 1 base, the J end lost 5 bases, and 5 bases lay between the germline ends.

The gene calls are TRBV9 and TRBJ1-2; D is undetermined. V gave up 1 base and J gave up 2 bases, with 6 bases separating them. Germline V gene lookup returns CDR1 SGDLS and CDR2 YYNGEE. This CDR3 contains 13 residues. The CDR3 sequence: CASSVNGNYGYTF. The CDR3 coding sequence is TGTGCCAGCAGCGTAAACGGGAACTATGGCTACACCTTC.

This clonotype has a single count. DNA of the CDR3: TGTGCCAGCAGCCAAGGGACAGCCAACACCGGGGAGCTGTTTTTT. The encoded protein is CASSQGTANTGELFF. V and J are TRBV14 and TRBJ2-2; weak D call: TRBD1 (6 bases). Germline V CDR1 and CDR2: SGHDN, FVKESK. V was pared by 1 base and J by 2 bases, with 8 bases between. The CDR3 is 15 residues long.

The chain couples TRBV24-1 to TRBJ2-1; unclear D gene. The ends were cut back, 5 bases at V and 3 bases at J, with 13 bases in the middle. In germline, CDR1 is KGHDR, CDR2 SFDVKD. The CDR3 has 15 amino acids. The CDR3 is CATSAPQESYNEQFF. CDR3 DNA sequence: TGTGCCACCAGTGCTCCGCAGGAAAGCTACAATGAGCAGTTCTTC.

This chain uses TRBV14 with TRBJ1-1; possibly TRBD1 for D (5 bases). V dropped 2 bases and J dropped 0 bases, with 10 bases sitting between them. The germline V gene encodes CDR1 SGHDN and CDR2 FVKESK. This CDR3 comprises 15 residues. Here the CDR3 reads CASSQQVDMNTEAFF. Here the CDR3 DNA reads TGTGCCAGCAGCCAACAGGTGGACATGAACACTGAAGCTTTCTTT.

The chain uses TRBV6-5 and TRBJ2-7, with a possible D match to TRBD1 (6 bases). Per germline, CDR1 MNHEY and CDR2 SVGAGI. This CDR3 contains 15 residues. V lost 4 bases and J 0 bases, leaving 13 bases between the germline ends. CDR3 nucleotide sequence: TGTGCCAGCAGTTTGTTGGACAGCTTCTCCTACGAGCAGTACTTC. Translated, it gives CASSLLDSFSYEQYF.

The chain joins TRBV9 to TRBJ2-7; 9 nucleotides match TRBD1. The V gene end was trimmed by 0 bases and the J gene end by 6 bases; junction bases not matched to a gene: 4. The CDR3 sequence is 14 residues long. CDR1 is SGDLS and CDR2 is YYNGEE in the germline V gene. The CDR3 bases are TGTGCCAGCAGCGTAGCGGGACAGGGCTTCGAGCAGTACTTC. As protein: CASSVAGQGFEQYF.

The gene calls are TRBV5-1 and TRBJ1-5, with TRBD1 identical over 9 bases. Trimming at V came to 0 bases and at J to 7 bases, leaving 5 bases not matched to a gene. CDR3 length: 15 residues. CDR1 is SGHRS, CDR2 YFSETQ, per germline. The CDR3 here is CASSLETGGGQPQHF. The DNA for the CDR3 is TGCGCCAGCAGCTTGGAGACAGGGGGAGGACAGCCCCAGCATTTT.

The chain recombines TRBV5-1 with TRBJ2-7; 9 nucleotides agree with TRBD1. Unmatched junction bases numbered 9, after V lost 3 bases and J lost 5 bases. This CDR3 contains 15 residues. Germline V gives CDR1 SGHRS, CDR2 YFSETQ. In DNA, the CDR3 is TGCGCCAGCAGCTATCTAACAGGGGGCTTCGACGAGCAGTACTTC. Translating it yields CASSYLTGGFDEQYF.

The rearrangement joins TRBV19 to TRBJ1-2; 7 positions match TRBD1. The germline gives CDR1 LNHDA, CDR2 SQIVND (reference sequence). CDR3 length: 15 residues. Germline trimming cut 1 base from V and 7 bases from J; bases unmatched to any gene: 9. The CDR3 nucleotides read TGTGCCAGTAGTATAGTCGGATCAGGGGGGTCTGGCTACACCTTC. It is translated as CASSIVGSGGSGYTF.

The chain has TRBV14 and TRBJ1-2; a possible D gene is TRBD1 (5 bases). This CDR3 contains 14 residues. The V gene lost 4 bases and the J gene lost 7 bases, with 16 bases spanning the gap. CDR1 and CDR2 (germline): SGHDN, FVKESK. For the CDR3, the DNA is TGTGCCAGCAGCCGATCGGGACTTACAGTTGGCTACACCTTC. As protein: CASSRSGLTVGYTF.

The rearrangement uses TRBV7-9 and TRBJ1-5; unclear D gene. V gave up 2 bases and J gave up 2 bases, with 7 bases separating them. This CDR3 has 14 residues. Germline CDR1 and CDR2: SEHNR and FQNEAQ (reference sequence). The CDR3 DNA follows: TGTGCCAGCAGCTTAAATGGGGGCAATCAGCCCCAGCATTTT. Translating gives CASSLNGGNQPQHF.

The chain recombines TRBV24-1 with TRBJ2-2; D may be TRBD1 (6 bases). CDR1 and CDR2 from the germline V gene are KGHDR and SFDVKD. The V gene lost 8 bases and the J gene lost 7 bases, with 10 bases spanning the gap. CDR3 length: 12 amino acids. The CDR3 here is CATMDSHGELFF. As DNA, the CDR3 is TGTGCCACCATGGACAGCCACGGGGAGCTGTTTTTT.

The chain is built from TRBV30 and TRBJ2-2; D ambiguous. There are 15 residues in the CDR3. Germline loops: CDR1 GTSNPN, CDR2 SVGIG (reference sequence). V was pared by 0 bases and J by 7 bases, with 15 bases between. The CDR3 loop is CAWSVTSPSGGELFF. DNA of the CDR3: TGTGCCTGGAGTGTAACAAGTCCGTCAGGCGGGGAGCTGTTTTTT.

The chain joins TRBV7-9 to TRBJ2-7, with 9 nucleotides matching TRBD1. The CDR3 loop spans 16 amino acids. Trimming at V came to 5 bases and at J to 4 bases, leaving 12 bases not matched to a gene. CDR1 and CDR2 (germline): SEHNR, FQNEAQ (reference sequence). The CDR3 bases are TGTGCCAGCAGCGCGAGACCGGGACAGGGAAAGTACGAGCAGTACTTC. Its protein product is CASSARPGQGKYEQYF.

The chain couples TRBV20-1 to TRBJ1-1, with a tentative D call TRBD1 (6 bases). Germline V gene lookup returns CDR1 DFQATT and CDR2 SNEGSKA (reference sequence). V was cut by 5 bases and J by 1 base, with 20 bases left in between. This CDR3 region has 16 residues. As DNA, the CDR3 is TGCAGTGCTCGCAGTGCGGGGGCTAGTAGGAACACTGAAGCTTTCTTT. Protein product: CSARSAGASRNTEAFF.

CDR3 in DNA: TGTGCCAGCAGTTATGGGACTTATCCGGGGACTGAAGCTTTCTTT. Its translation: CASSYGTYPGTEAFF. V usage is TRBV6-5 and J usage is TRBJ1-1; TRBD1 is a possible D gene (5 bases). The CDR3 is 15 residues long. Per germline, CDR1 MNHEY and CDR2 SVGAGI. V was trimmed by 3 bases and J by 5 bases, leaving 16 bases between them.

This chain links TRBV12-5 with TRBJ2-5; 8 nucleotides line up with TRBD2. The germline V gene has CDR1 LGHNT and CDR2 FRNRAP. The CDR3 runs to 13 residues. J gave up 10 bases and V 2 bases, and 6 bases lay outside the gene matches. The CDR3 sequence is CASGLSNSGDQYF. As DNA, the CDR3 is TGTGCTAGTGGTTTGAGTAATAGCGGGGACCAGTACTTC.

The V call is TRBV2, the J call TRBJ2-3, with TRBD2 matching over 7 bases. CDR1 and CDR2 from the germline V gene are SNHLY and FYNNEI. CDR3 size: 16 residues. Germline trimming cut 6 bases from V and 2 bases from J; bases unmatched to any gene: 11. CDR3 loop: CASSGVRGTFTDTQYF. CDR3 nucleotides: TGTGCCAGCAGCGGGGTGCGGGGGACTTTCACAGATACGCAGTATTTT.